The subject of this entry is one T cell receptor (beta chain). These data belong to a study of blood T cell repertoires in COVID-19. Across the whole study: Acute-phase and convalescent COVID-19 samples originated in the United States, Italy and Spain. T cells, B-cell-depleted T cells, or PBMCs supplied cDNA or gDNA.

Original processing methods: By means of reference gene primer amplification, nucleated cell counts were estimated. Clones were read by immunoSEQ multiplex PCR, and TCRdb kept only the in-frame ones, dropping some. V, J and clone size are those of that table, while D and trimming were read from the DNA. This table has around 290,000 clones, approximately 91% appearing once. From germline, CDR1 is SEHNR and CDR2 FQNEAQ (reference sequence). V was pared by 4 bases and J by 0 bases, with 18 bases between. The CDR3 is 17 amino acids. Recovery meant two consecutive negative NP/OP PCR tests, professional clearance, or resolved symptoms.

The sample was PBMCs or T cells enriched from blood (not recorded which). V usage is TRBV7-9 and J usage is TRBJ1-1; a weak D match, TRBD1 (5 bases). This clonotype was obtained from a woman aged 40 to 50 who had recovered from COVID-19. CDR3 in DNA: TGTGCCAGCAGCTCCGCATCTGGGAGGGGCATGAACACTGAAGCTTTCTTT. This codes for CASSSASGRGMNTEAFF.